The source of this T cell receptor beta chain is a study of beta chain features in type 1 diabetes. Concerning this clone: No antigen is known for it.

Per the germline V gene, CDR1 is SQVTM and CDR2 is ANQGSEA. Trimming took 7 bases from V and 9 from J; bases not matched to a gene: 9. The CDR3 has 12 amino acids. All of the isolated RNA was reverse transcribed, so expressed TCRB transcripts were sequenced. Clones were sequenced by immunoSEQ multiplex PCR, and TCRdb holds only the in-frame ones, with some missing. This sample has around 310,000 clones, with 11% found just once. Whole-study results and caveats: When Type 1 diabetes patients were examined, their TCRB CDR3s proved moderately but significantly shorter in all four CD4+ subsets.

The receptor's source is a woman aged 25-40 years in good health. The specimen sequenced was naive CD4+ T cells from blood. This sequence joins TRBV29-1 and TRBJ2-7, with 10 bases aligning to TRBD2. The CDR3 bases are TGCAGCGGTCAGCGGGAGGGGAGTAGGCAGTACTTC. Translated, it gives CSGQREGSRQYF.